Each of the 9 T cell receptor beta chains below was sequenced from the same sample in a study of blood T cell repertoires in COVID-19 (dated by TCRdb to 2020 to 2022). Libraries were prepared through the immunoSEQ multiplex PCR assay. TCRdb stores this immuneACCESS table with in-frame sequences only. Part of the clones is absent; in the studies checked, under half of the shortfall reflects unresolved V genes, and no reason is known for the rest. The sample table contains 200,000 to 300,000 clones; only one count was recorded for 88% of them. The top ten clones comprise 2% to 2.5% of the sample. Sequencing input: PBMCs or T cells enriched from blood (not recorded which). The receptor set was obtained from a woman in her 40s with acute COVID-19.

This rearrangement joins TRBV7-2 to TRBJ2-5; TRBD2 agrees at 7 bases. In germline, CDR1 is SGHTA, CDR2 FQGNSA. The V segment lost 5 bases and the J segment 4 bases; nucleotides outside the gene matches: 10. There are 15 residues in the CDR3. CDR3 nucleotide sequence: TGTGCCAGCAGCCTCTCGCCAGCGGGACGAGAGACCCAGTACTTC. As protein: CASSLSPAGRETQYF.

The genes are TRBV30 and TRBJ2-3; 11 nucleotides align to TRBD2. From germline, CDR1 is GTSNPN and CDR2 SVGIG (reference sequence). The length of the CDR3 is 16 residues. V shed 2 bases, J shed 6 bases, and the junction held 10 bases outside the gene matches. This chain's CDR3 is CAWSPPLAGVTDTQYF. Here the CDR3 DNA reads TGTGCCTGGAGTCCCCCACTAGCGGGAGTGACGGATACGCAGTATTTT.

This sequence joins TRBV2 and TRBJ1-6; no clear D. The CDR3 sequence is 13 residues long. V lost 6 bases, J lost 8 bases, and 11 bases lay in between. Germline V lookup: CDR1 SNHLY, CDR2 FYNNEI. The CDR3 sequence: CASRMYSYSPLHF. CDR3 bases: TGTGCCAGCAGGATGTACAGTTATTCACCCCTCCACTTT.

V and J are TRBV12-3 or TRBV12-4 and TRBJ1-2; a weak D match, TRBD1 (5 bases). Trimming pared 4 bases from V and 8 bases from J, leaving 11 bases between. The CDR3 is 12 residues long. The DNA of the CDR3 is TGTGCCAGCAGTTCCCCGGGGGACGGCTACACCTTC. It specifies CASSSPGDGYTF.

The chain recombines TRBV7-2 with TRBJ1-5; D is perhaps TRBD1 (5 bases). The CDR3 is made up of 16 amino acids. V lost 5 bases and J 5 bases, leaving 19 bases between the germline ends. From germline, CDR1 is SGHTA and CDR2 FQGNSA. The DNA of the CDR3 is TGTGCCAGCAGCCCCTGGGGGGAAGGGGTGGATCAGCCCCAGCATTTT. Translating it yields CASSPWGEGVDQPQHF.

The chain combines TRBV3-1 (or the pseudogene TRBV3-2) with TRBJ2-1; 8 positions match TRBD2. This CDR3 is built from 16 residues. Germline V lookup: CDR1 LGHDT, CDR2 YNNKEL (reference sequence). Losses at the gene ends were 0 bases for V and 9 bases for J; bases not matched to a gene: 10. CDR3 protein: CASSQDTTGGLSEQFF. The DNA for the CDR3 is TGTGCCAGCAGCCAAGATACCACGGGGGGGCTCAGTGAGCAGTTCTTC.

This sequence joins TRBV11-3 and TRBJ2-1, with 10 bases aligning to TRBD1. Germline values: CDR1 SGHNT, CDR2 YENEEA. The CDR3 extends over 15 amino acids. Trimming took 5 bases from V and 5 from J; bases not matched to a gene: 6. Here the CDR3 reads CASSPRDRGHNEQFF. The CDR3 DNA sequence: TGTGCCAGCAGCCCCCGGGACAGGGGCCACAATGAGCAGTTCTTC.

This clone was seen a single time. V usage is TRBV13 and J usage is TRBJ1-1, with D tentatively TRBD1 (6 bases). The CDR3 loop spans 13 amino acids. Germline loops: CDR1 PRHDT, CDR2 FYEKMQ (reference sequence). Trimming took off 0 bases at V and 11 bases at J, with 13 bases between the two ends. CDR3 amino acids: CASSLGYRVEAFF. The CDR3 nucleotides read TGTGCCAGCAGCTTAGGATACAGGGTAGAGGCTTTCTTT.

V and J are TRBV3-1 (or the pseudogene TRBV3-2) and TRBJ1-1; tentative D call: TRBD1 (6 bases). The germline V gene has CDR1 LGHDT and CDR2 YNNKEL (reference sequence). CDR3 length: 13 residues. Trimming pared 7 bases from V and 2 bases from J, leaving 11 bases between. CDR3 protein: CASNLQGNTEAFF. For the CDR3, the DNA is TGTGCCAGCAACCTACAGGGAAACACTGAAGCTTTCTTT.